This T cell receptor beta chain was sequenced for a study of blood T cell repertoires in COVID-19. Looking at the study overall: Recovered participants had two consecutive negative NP/OP PCR tests, healthcare professional clearance, or symptom resolution.

Trimming shortened V by 4 bases and J by 9 bases, and 16 bases separated the two germline ends. The CDR3 has 14 residues. Germline V gene sequence: CDR1 ENHRY, CDR2 SYGVKD. Sequencing used immunoSEQ multiplex PCR; TCRdb keeps in-frame clones, though not all of them. This table has approximately 170,000 clones, roughly 78% appearing once. The sequencing sample was made of PBMCs or T cells enriched from blood (not recorded which). The TCR originated in a woman between 70 and 85 years old in a cohort exposed to, infected with or recovered from COVID-19 (not recorded which). This rearrangement joins TRBV10-3 to TRBJ2-1, with a tentative D call TRBD2 (5 bases). CDR3 amino acids: CAISATRGSAEQFF. The CDR3 nucleotides read TGTGCCATCAGTGCAACTAGAGGGTCCGCTGAGCAGTTCTTC.